This record concerns one T cell receptor (beta chain) sequence. Germline V gene sequence: CDR1 SGHAT, CDR2 FQNNGV. The CDR3 spans 16 residues. The V and J ends lost 5 bases and 4 bases respectively, with 20 bases between them. This sample was included in a study of blood T cell repertoires in COVID-19. Study overall: Acute-phase and convalescent COVID-19 samples originated in the United States, Italy and Spain.

Original data processing: Quantification of nucleated cells was approximated via reference gene primer amplification. This table comes from immunoSEQ multiplex PCR, and its TCRdb copy is limited to in-frame clones, with some not included. V and J calls and clone size are given by that table; D and trimming were obtained from the DNA. Of 350,000 or so clones in the sample, roughly 90% were seen once. The sequence was obtained from a woman aged 25 to 39 who had recovered from COVID-19. Sequenced sample: PBMCs or T cells enriched from blood (not recorded which). J is TRBJ1-2 and V is TRBV11-2; maybe TRBD1 (6 bases). The CDR3 bases are TGTGCCAGCAGCGCGTGGGACAAGGCTCAGGCCTATGGCTACACCTTC. It yields the protein CASSAWDKAQAYGYTF.